The T cell receptor beta chain described here comes from a study of neurological immune-mediated disorders. With 4 bases removed from V and 3 bases from J, the gap between germline ends came to 14 bases. The CDR3 has 15 amino acids. Germline-derived CDR1 and CDR2 are SGHKS and YYEKEE (reference sequence). A single record per CDR3 protein comes from TCRdb applying MiXCR to the 5' RACE reads. The sample includes fewer than 80,000 distinct CDR3 sequences, around 5.5% of them seen just once. General observations from the study: The greatest TCR clonal expansion appeared in HTLV-1-associated myelopathy and the smallest, falling below healthy controls, in multiple sclerosis.

This clonotype was recorded many times. Its matching antigen is unknown. The chain carries TRBV5-5 and TRBJ1-5; possible D gene TRBD1, 6 bases. The sequenced material came from PBMCs. The receptor was derived from a woman aged 30 to 39 with multiple sclerosis. CDR3 protein: CASSPTGFYNQPQHF. The CDR3 DNA sequence: TGTGCCAGCAGCCCGACAGGTTTTTACAATCAGCCCCAGCATTTT.